This T cell receptor beta chain was documented in a study of blood T cell repertoires in COVID-19. Study-wide context: Sites in the United States, Italy and Spain provided acute and convalescent COVID-19 samples. PBMCs, B-cell-depleted T cells, or T cells provided the cDNA or gDNA that made up the material.

The germline gives CDR1 MNHEY, CDR2 SMNVEV (reference sequence). The CDR3 has 16 amino acids. V was trimmed by 6 bases and J by 6 bases, leaving 21 bases between them. In the original processing: Estimated nucleated cell counts came from reference gene primer amplification. The assay was immunoSEQ multiplex PCR, and TCRdb's table has in-frame clones only and misses some. That table supplies the V and J calls and clone size; D and trimming were determined from the DNA. Of approximately 75,000 clones listed, under 80% are singletons. This receptor was taken from a human donor with acute or convalescent COVID-19. The donor label of this sample is uncertain. What was sequenced was peripheral blood. The chain is built from TRBV27 and TRBJ1-5; D may be TRBD1 (5 bases). The CDR3 nucleotides are TGTGCCAGCAGCATCCTCGGGGGAGGGGCTGGTCAGCCCCAGCATTTT. Protein: CASSILGGGAGQPQHF.